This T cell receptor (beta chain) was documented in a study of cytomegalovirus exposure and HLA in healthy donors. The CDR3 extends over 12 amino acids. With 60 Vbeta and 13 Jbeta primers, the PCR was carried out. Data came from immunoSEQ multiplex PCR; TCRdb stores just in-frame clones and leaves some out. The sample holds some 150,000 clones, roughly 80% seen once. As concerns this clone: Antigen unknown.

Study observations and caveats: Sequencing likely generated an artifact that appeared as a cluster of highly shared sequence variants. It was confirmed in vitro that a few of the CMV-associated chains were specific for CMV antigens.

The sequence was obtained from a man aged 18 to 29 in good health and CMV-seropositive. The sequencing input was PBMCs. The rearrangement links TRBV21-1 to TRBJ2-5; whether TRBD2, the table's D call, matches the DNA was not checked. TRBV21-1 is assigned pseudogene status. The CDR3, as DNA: TGTGCCAGCAGCAGAGTTAAGGAGACCCAGTACTTC. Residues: CASSRVKETQYF.